The TCR beta chain under discussion was sequenced for a study of T cell repertoires in aging, cancer and after chemotherapy. TCR beta rearrangements were amplified from peripheral blood genomic DNA. Sample share makes this clonotype large. Its antigen is not known. V was pared by 5 bases and J by 4 bases, with 5 bases of the junction left unmatched. Germline V gene data show CDR1 as SGHTA and CDR2 as FQGNSA. The CDR3 consists of 16 residues. Rearranged V-D-J TRB sequences were amplified with a mixed TRB-A/B primer pool. Each CDR3 protein is one row after TCRdb ran MiXCR on the multiplex PCR reads. The data contain about a thousand distinct CDR3 sequences, less than 20% of them singletons. Findings of the study overall: Median generation probability rose over the chemotherapy interval in each cancer cohort, suggesting rebound thymic output.

V is TRBV7-2 and J is TRBJ2-1; 13 positions agree with TRBD2. This sequence was found in a human donor with a solid tumor. The material sequenced was blood. CDR3 bases: TGTGCCAGCAGCCGGACTAGCGGGGGCCTGTACAATGAGCAGTTCTTC. Its translation is CASSRTSGGLYNEQFF.